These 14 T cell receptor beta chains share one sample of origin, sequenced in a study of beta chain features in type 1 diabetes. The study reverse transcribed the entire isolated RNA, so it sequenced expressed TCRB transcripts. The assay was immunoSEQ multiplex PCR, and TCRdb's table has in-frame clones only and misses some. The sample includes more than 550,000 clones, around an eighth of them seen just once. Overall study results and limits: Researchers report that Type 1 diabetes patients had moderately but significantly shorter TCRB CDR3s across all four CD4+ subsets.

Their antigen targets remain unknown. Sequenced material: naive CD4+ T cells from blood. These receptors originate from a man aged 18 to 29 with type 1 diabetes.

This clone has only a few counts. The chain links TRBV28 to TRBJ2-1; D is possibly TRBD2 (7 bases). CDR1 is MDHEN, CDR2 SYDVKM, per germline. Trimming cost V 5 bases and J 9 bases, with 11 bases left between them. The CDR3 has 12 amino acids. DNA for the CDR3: TGTGCCAGCAGTACAAGGGGGGGTGAGCAGTTCTTC. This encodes CASSTRGGEQFF.

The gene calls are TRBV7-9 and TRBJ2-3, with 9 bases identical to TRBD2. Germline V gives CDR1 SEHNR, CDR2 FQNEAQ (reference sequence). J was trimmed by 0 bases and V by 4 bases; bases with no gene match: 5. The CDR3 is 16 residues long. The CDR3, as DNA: TGTGCCAGCAGCTGGTATACTAGCGGGAGCACAGATACGCAGTATTTT. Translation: CASSWYTSGSTDTQYF.

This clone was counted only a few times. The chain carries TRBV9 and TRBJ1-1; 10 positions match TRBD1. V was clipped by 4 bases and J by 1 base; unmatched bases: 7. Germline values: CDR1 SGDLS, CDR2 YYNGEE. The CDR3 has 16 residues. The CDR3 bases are TGTGCCAGCAGCCGGGGACAGGGGATCTCGAACACTGAAGCTTTCTTT. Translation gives CASSRGQGISNTEAFF.

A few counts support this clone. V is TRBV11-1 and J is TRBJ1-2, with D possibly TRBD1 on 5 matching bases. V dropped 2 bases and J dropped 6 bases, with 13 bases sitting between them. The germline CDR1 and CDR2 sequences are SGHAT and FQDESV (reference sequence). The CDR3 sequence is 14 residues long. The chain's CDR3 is CASSLQGSDHGYTF. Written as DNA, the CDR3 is TGTGCCAGCAGCTTACAGGGTAGTGATCATGGCTACACCTTC.

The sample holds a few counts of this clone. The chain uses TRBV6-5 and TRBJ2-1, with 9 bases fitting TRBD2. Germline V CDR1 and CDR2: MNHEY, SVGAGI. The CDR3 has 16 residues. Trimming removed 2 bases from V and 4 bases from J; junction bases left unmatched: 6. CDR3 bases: TGTGCCAGCAGTTACACCCCCAGCGGGGGGTACAATGAGCAGTTCTTC. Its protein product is CASSYTPSGGYNEQFF.

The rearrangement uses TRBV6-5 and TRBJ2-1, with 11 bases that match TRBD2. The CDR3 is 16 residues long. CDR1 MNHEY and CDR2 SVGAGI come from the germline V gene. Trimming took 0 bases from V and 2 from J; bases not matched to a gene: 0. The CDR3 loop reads CASSYSSGGAYNEQFF. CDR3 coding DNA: TGTGCCAGCAGTTACTCTAGCGGGGGGGCCTACAATGAGCAGTTCTTC.

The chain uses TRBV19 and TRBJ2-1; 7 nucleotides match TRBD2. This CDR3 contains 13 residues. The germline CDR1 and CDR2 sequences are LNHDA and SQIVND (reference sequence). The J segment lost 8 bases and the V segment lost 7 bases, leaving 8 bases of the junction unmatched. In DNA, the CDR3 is TGTGCCAGTATGTGGCGGGAGAGGCATGAGCAGTTCTTC. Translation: CASMWRERHEQFF.

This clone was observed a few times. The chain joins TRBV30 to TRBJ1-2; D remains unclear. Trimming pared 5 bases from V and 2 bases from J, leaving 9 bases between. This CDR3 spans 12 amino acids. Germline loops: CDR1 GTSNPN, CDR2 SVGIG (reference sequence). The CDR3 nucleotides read TGTGCCTGGGGATATACGAACTATGGCTACACCTTC. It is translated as CAWGYTNYGYTF.

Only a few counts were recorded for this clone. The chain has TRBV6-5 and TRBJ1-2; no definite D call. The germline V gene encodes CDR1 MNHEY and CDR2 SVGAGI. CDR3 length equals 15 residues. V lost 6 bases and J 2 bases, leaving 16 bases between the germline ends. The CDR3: CASSLYAMLNYGYTF. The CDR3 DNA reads TGTGCCAGCAGCCTATACGCCATGCTGAACTATGGCTACACCTTC.

As DNA, the CDR3 is TGCGCCAGCAGACCGACAGGGCTGAACACCGGGGAGCTGTTTTTT. Amino acids: CASRPTGLNTGELFF. This chain connects TRBV5-1 to TRBJ2-2; 7 nucleotides match TRBD1. Germline CDR1 is SGHRS and CDR2 is YFSETQ. With V trimmed by 5 bases and J by 1 base, 5 bases remained unmatched. The CDR3 covers 15 residues.

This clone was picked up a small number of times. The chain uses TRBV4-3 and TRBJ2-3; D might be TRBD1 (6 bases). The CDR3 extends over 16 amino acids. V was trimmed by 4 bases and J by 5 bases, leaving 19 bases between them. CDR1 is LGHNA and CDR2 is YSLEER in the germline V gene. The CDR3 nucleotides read TGCGCCAGCAGCCGGACCGGGACACCCATAGGAGATACGCAGTATTTT. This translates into CASSRTGTPIGDTQYF.

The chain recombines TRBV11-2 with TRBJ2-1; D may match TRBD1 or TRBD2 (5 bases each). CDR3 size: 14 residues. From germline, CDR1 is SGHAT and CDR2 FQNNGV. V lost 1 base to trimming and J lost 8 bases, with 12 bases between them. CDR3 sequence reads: CASSLVTVGDEQFF. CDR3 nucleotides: TGTGCCAGCAGCTTAGTCACGGTGGGGGATGAGCAGTTCTTC.

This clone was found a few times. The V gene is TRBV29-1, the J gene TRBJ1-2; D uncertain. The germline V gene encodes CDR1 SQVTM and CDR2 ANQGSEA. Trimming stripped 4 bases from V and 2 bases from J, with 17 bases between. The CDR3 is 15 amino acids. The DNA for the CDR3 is TGCAGCGTTGCTGGAAGAGCAGCAATAAACTATGGCTACACCTTC. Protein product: CSVAGRAAINYGYTF. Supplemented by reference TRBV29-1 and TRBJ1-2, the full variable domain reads SAVISQKPSRDICQRGTSLTIQCQVDSQVTMMFWYRQQPGQSLTLIATANQGSEATYESGFVIDKFPISRPNLTFSTLTVSNMSPEDSSIYLCSVAGRAAINYGYTFGSGTRLTVV.

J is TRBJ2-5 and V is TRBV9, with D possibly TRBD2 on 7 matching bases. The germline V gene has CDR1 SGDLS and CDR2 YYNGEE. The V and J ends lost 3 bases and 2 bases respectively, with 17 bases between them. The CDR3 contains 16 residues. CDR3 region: CASSEGEGLGQETQYF. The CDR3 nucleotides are TGTGCCAGCAGCGAGGGGGAGGGACTGGGACAAGAGACCCAGTACTTC.